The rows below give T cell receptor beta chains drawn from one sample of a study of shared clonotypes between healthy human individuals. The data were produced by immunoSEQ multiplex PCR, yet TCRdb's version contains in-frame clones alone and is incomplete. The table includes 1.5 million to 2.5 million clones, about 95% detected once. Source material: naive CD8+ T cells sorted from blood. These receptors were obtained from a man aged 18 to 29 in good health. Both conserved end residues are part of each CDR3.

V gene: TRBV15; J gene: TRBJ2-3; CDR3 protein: CATSSEQPQDTQYF
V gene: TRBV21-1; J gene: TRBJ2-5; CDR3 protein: CASSQRLVQETQYF
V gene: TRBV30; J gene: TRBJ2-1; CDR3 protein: CAWSPMHGGYNEQFF
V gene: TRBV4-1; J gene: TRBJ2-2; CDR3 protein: CASSQVGQVNTGELFF
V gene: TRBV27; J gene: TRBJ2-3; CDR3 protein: CASSQRGGTDTQYF
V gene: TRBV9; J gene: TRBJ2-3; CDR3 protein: CASSVGKSTDTQYF
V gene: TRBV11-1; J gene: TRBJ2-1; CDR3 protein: CASSFKQGRNNEQFF
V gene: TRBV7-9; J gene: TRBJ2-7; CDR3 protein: CASSYNYEQYF
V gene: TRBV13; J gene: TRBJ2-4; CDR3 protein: CASSPPSAKNIQYF
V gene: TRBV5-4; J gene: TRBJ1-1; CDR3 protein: CASSLAGGENTEAFF
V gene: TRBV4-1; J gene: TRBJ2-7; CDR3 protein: CASSQAGQGAYEQYF
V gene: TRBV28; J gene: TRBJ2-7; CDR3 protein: CASSSRGISSYEQYF
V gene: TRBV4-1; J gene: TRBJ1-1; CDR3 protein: CASSLSGGLGNAEAFF
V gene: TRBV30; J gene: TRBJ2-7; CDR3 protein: CAWSAIAWEYEQYF
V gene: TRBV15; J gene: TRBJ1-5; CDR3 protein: CATSSRDRDYSNQPQHF
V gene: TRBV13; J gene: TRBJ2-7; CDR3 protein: CASSPQRLYEQYF
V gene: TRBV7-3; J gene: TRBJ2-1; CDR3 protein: CASRDMSGTSREQFF